The rows below give T cell receptor beta chains drawn from one sample of a study of T cells in Graves' hyperthyroidism and ophthalmopathy. MiXCR, applied by TCRdb to the multiplex PCR reads, yields one record per CDR3 protein. The sample has about 840,000 distinct CDR3 sequences, roughly 40% seen once; the top ten hold over 8%. The sample comprised blood. The source of these receptors is a man aged 18 to 29 with Graves' hyperthyroidism. Each CDR3 is given with its conserved first and last residue. A D gene is named only where the DNA matches it firmly. Some rows have no size entry. The others give once, few or many, or a class for an expanded clone.

v_gene,abundance,d_gene,j_gene,CDR3aa,CDR3nt
TRBV2,many,TRBD2,TRBJ2-2,CASSETSGGAVNTGELFF,TGTGCCAGCAGTGAAACGAGCGGGGGGGCCGTGAACACCGGGGAGCTGTTTTTT
TRBV5-1,NA,NA,TRBJ1-2,CASSLEPGDYGYTF,TGCGCCAGCAGCTTGGAGCCAGGGGACTATGGCTACACCTTC
TRBV7-9,NA,TRBD2,TRBJ2-5,CASSHRRGIEREAQEQYF,TGTGCCAGCAGCCACCGAAGAGGGATCGAGCGGGAGGCGCAGGAGCAGTACTTC
TRBV15,many,NA,TRBJ2-2,CATSTGLSPGELFF,TGTGCCACCAGCACGGGACTCTCTCCCGGGGAGCTGTTTTTT
TRBV25-1,NA,TRBD1,TRBJ2-7,CASSDPGQIYEQYF,TGTGCCAGCAGTGACCCGGGACAGATCTACGAGCAGTACTTC
TRBV11-1,NA,NA,TRBJ1-1,CASSFAHLGNTEAFF,TGTGCCAGCAGCTTCGCGCATCTAGGAAACACTGAAGCTTTCTTT
TRBV11-2,few,NA,TRBJ2-7,CASSIGGYYEQYF,TGTGCCAGCAGCATAGGGGGTTACTACGAGCAGTACTTC
TRBV15,few,NA,TRBJ1-5,CATSRGGGVQPQHF,TGTGCCACCAGCAGAGGGGGGGGGGTTCAGCCCCAGCATTTT
TRBV19,NA,NA,TRBJ2-1,CASGTLGGDYEQFF,TGTGCCAGCGGTACCCTGGGGGGCGATTATGAGCAGTTCTTC
TRBV7-6,many,NA,TRBJ2-6,CASSRRNSGANVLTF,TGTGCCAGCAGCAGACGGAACTCTGGGGCCAACGTCCTGACTTTC
TRBV9,few,NA,TRBJ1-1,CASSPRDGLNTEAFF,TGTGCCAGCAGCCCCCGGGACGGATTGAACACTGAAGCTTTCTTT
TRBV7-2,NA,TRBD1,TRBJ2-2,CASSSPGQAWELFF,TGTGCCAGCAGCTCTCCGGGACAGGCTTGGGAGCTGTTTTTT
TRBV6-5,few,NA,TRBJ1-1,CASRKGTARFGEAFF,TGTGCCAGCAGAAAAGGGACGGCGAGGTTTGGTGAAGCTTTCTTT
TRBV12-3/TRBV12-4,NA,NA,TRBJ1-3,CASSLGVGRNTIYF,TGTGCCAGCAGTTTAGGGGTAGGGCGAAACACCATATATTTT
TRBV19,NA,NA,TRBJ1-6,CASSILSGSPLHF,TGTGCCAGTAGTATATTATCAGGTTCACCCCTCCACTTT
TRBV4-3,few,NA,TRBJ1-5,CASSQVEDGNQPQHF,TGCGCCAGCAGCCAGGTGGAAGACGGCAATCAGCCCCAGCATTTT
TRBV2,many,NA,TRBJ2-2,CASTLTISGALTGELFF,TGTGCCAGCACCCTTACCATTAGCGGAGCCCTCACCGGGGAGCTGTTTTTT
TRBV6-5,few,TRBD1,TRBJ2-7,CASSRTGLYKQYF,TGTGCCAGCAGTCGGACAGGGCTCTACAAGCAGTACTTC
TRBV19,many,NA,TRBJ1-2,CASSIGQGLGQDYGYTF,TGTGCCAGTAGTATCGGCCAGGGGCTTGGGCAGGACTATGGCTACACCTTC
TRBV10-3,NA,TRBD1,TRBJ1-6,CAISADRGSPLHF,TGTGCCATCAGTGCCGACAGGGGCTCACCCCTCCACTTT
TRBV9,NA,NA,TRBJ2-2,CASSQDRRTGELFF,TGTGCCAGCAGCCAAGACAGGCGCACCGGGGAGCTGTTTTTT
TRBV24-1,many,NA,TRBJ2-5,CASWAVTPQETQYF,TGTGCCTCATGGGCTGTTACTCCCCAAGAGACCCAGTACTTC
TRBV4-1,NA,TRBD1,TRBJ1-6,CASSRQGNNSPLHF,TGCGCCAGCAGCCGACAGGGAAACAATTCACCCCTCCACTTT
TRBV7-3,many,NA,TRBJ1-1,CASSLVVGSTEAFF,TGTGCCAGCAGCCTGGTTGTGGGGAGCACTGAAGCTTTCTTT
TRBV7-2,few,TRBD2,TRBJ2-6,CASSFGLAGSSGANVLTF,TGTGCCAGCAGCTTTGGACTAGCGGGCAGCTCTGGGGCCAACGTCCTGACTTTC
TRBV7-3,once,TRBD1,TRBJ1-4,CASSQGLGTDNEKLFF,TGCGCCAGCAGCCAAGGTCTGGGGACAGATAATGAAAAACTGTTTTTT